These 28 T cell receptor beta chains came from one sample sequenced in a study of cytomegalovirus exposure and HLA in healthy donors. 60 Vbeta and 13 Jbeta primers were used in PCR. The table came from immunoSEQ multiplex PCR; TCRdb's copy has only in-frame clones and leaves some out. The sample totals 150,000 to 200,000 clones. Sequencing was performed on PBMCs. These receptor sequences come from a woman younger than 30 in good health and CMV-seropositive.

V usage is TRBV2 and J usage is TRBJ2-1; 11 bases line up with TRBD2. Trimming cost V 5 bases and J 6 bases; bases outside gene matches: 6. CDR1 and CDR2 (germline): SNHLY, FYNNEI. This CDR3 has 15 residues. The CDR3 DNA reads TGTGCCAGCAGTTATAGTCTAGCGGGGGGCAATGAGCAGTTCTTC. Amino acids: CASSYSLAGGNEQFF.

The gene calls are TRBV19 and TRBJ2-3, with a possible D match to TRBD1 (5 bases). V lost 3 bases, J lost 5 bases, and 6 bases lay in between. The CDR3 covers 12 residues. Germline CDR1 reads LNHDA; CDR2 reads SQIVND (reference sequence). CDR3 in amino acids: CASSIRGDTQYF. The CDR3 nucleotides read TGTGCCAGTAGTATTAGGGGAGATACGCAGTATTTT.

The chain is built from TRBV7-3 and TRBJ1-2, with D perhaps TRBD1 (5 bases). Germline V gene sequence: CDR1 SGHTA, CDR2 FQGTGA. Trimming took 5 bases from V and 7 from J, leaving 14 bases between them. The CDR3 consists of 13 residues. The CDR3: CASSVSLRGGYTF. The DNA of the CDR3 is TGTGCCAGCAGCGTGTCTCTTAGGGGTGGCTACACCTTC.

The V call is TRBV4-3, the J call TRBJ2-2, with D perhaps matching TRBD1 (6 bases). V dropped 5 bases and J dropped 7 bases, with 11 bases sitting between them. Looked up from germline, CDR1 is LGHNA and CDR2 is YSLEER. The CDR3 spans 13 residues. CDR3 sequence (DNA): TGCGCCAGCAGCGGTCGACAGGACGGGGAGCTGTTTTTT. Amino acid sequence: CASSGRQDGELFF.

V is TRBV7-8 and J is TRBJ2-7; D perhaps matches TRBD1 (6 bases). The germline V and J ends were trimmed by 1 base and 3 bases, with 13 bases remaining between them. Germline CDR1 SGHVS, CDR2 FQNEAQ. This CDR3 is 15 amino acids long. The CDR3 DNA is TGTGCCAGCAGCTTAGAGTGGCAGGGGTTCTACGAGCAGTACTTC. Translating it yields CASSLEWQGFYEQYF.

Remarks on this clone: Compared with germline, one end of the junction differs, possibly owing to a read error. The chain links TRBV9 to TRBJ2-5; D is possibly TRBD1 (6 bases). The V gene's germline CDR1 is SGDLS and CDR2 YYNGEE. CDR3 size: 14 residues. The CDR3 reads CVSSVQGSGETQYF. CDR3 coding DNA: TGTGTCAGCAGCGTACAGGGAAGTGGGGAGACCCAGTACTTC.

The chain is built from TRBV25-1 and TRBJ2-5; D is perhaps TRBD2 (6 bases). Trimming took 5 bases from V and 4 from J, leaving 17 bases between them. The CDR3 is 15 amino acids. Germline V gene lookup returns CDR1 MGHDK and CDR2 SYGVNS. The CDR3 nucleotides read TGTGCCAGCAGTCAATCCACGGGAGTTTCAGAGACCCAGTACTTC. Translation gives CASSQSTGVSETQYF.

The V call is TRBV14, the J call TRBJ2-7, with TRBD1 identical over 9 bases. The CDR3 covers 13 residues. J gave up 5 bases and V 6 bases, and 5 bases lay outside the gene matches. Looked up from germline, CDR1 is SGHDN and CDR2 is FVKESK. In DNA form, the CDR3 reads TGTGCCAGCAGGCCGACAGGGGGGGACGAGCAGTACTTC. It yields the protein CASRPTGGDEQYF.

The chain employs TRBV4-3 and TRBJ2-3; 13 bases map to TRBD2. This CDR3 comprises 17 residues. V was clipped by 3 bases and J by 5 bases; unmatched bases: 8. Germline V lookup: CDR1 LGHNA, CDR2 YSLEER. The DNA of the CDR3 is TGCGCCAGCAGCCATCAACTAGCGGGGGGGCCAGGAGATACGCAGTATTTT. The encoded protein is CASSHQLAGGPGDTQYF.

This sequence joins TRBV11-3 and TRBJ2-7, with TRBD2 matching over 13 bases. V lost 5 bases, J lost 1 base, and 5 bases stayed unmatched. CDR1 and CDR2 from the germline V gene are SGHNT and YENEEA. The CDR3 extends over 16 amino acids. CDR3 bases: TGTGCCAGCAGCGTATCGACTAGCGGGGGGTCCTACGAGCAGTACTTC. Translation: CASSVSTSGGSYEQYF.

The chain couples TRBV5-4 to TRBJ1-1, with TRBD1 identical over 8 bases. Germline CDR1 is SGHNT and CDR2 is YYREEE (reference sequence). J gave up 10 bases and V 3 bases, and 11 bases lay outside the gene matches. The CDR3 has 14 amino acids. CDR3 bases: TGTGCCAGCAGCTCGGAGGGACAGGAGTTTGGAGCTTTCTTT. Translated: CASSSEGQEFGAFF.

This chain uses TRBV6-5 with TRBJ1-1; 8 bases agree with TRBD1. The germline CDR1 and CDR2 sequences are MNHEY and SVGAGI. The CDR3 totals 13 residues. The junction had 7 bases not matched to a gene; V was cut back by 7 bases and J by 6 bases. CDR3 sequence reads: CASTKLQGAEAFF. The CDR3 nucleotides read TGTGCCAGCACCAAACTACAGGGGGCTGAAGCTTTCTTT.

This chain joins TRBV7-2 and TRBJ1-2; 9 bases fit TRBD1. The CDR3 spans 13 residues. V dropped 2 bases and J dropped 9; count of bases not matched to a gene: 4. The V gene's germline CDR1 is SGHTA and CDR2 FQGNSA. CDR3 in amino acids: CASSLRQGGSYTF. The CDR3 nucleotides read TGTGCCAGCAGCTTACGACAGGGGGGAAGCTACACCTTC.

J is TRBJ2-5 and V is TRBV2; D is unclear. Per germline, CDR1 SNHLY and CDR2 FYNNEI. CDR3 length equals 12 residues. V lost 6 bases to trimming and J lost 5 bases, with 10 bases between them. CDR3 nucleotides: TGTGCCAGCAGGAAACGGCGGGAGACCCAGTACTTC. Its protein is CASRKRRETQYF.

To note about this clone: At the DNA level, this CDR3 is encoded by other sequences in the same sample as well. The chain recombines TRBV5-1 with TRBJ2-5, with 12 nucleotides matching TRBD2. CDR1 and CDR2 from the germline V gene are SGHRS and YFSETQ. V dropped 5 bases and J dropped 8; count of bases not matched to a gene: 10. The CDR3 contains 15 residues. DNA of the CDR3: TGCGCCAGCAGACCGCTAGCGGGAGGGGGAGAAACCCAGTACTTC. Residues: CASRPLAGGGETQYF.

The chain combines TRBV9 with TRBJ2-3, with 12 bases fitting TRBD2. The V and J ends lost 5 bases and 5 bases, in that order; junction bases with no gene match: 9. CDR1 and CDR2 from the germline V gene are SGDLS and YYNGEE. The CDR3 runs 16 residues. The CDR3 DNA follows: TGTGCCAGCAGTTTAAGACTAGCGGGGGCGGGAGATACGCAGTATTTT. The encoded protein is CASSLRLAGAGDTQYF.

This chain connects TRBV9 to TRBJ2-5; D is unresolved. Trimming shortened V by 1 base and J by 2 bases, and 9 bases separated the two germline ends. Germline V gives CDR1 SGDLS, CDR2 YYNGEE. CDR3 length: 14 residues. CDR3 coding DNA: TGTGCCAGCAGCGTACACCCTCGGCAAGAGACCCAGTACTTC. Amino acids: CASSVHPRQETQYF.

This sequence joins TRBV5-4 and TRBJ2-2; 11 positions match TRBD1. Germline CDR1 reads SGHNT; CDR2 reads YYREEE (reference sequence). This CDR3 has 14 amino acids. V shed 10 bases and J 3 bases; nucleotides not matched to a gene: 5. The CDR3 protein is CAGQDRGHTGELFF. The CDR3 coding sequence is TGTGCCGGACAGGACAGGGGGCACACCGGGGAGCTGTTTTTT.

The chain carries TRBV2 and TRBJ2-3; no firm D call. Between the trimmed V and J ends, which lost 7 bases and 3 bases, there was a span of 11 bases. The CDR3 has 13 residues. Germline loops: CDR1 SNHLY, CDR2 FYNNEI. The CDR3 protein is CASISPVTDTQYF. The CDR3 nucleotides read TGTGCCAGCATCTCCCCAGTAACAGATACGCAGTATTTT.

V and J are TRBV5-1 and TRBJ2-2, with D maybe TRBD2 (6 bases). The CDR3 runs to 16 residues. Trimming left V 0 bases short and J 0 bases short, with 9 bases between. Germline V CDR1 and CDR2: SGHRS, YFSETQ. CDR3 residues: CASSLGGGTNTGELFF. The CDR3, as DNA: TGCGCCAGCAGCTTGGGCGGCGGGACGAACACCGGGGAGCTGTTTTTT.

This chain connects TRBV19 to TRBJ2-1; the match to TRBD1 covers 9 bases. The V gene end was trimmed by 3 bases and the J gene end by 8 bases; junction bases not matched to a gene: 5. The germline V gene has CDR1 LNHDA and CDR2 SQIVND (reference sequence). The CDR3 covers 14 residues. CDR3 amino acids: CASSMGQGFDEQFF. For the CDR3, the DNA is TGTGCCAGTAGTATGGGACAGGGTTTCGATGAGCAGTTCTTC. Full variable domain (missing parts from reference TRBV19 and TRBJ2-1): DGGITQSPKYLFRKEGQNVTLSCEQNLNHDAMYWYRQDPGQGLRLIYYSQIVNDFQKGDIAEGYSVSREKKESFPLTVTSAQKNPTAFYLCASSMGQGFDEQFFGPGTRLTVL.

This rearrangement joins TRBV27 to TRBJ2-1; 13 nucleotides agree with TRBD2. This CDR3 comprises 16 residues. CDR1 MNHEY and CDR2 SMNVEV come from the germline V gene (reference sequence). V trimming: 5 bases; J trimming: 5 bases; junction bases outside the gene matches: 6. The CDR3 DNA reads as TGTGCCAGCAGTATCCTCGGACTAGCGGGAGACAATGAGCAGTTCTTC. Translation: CASSILGLAGDNEQFF.

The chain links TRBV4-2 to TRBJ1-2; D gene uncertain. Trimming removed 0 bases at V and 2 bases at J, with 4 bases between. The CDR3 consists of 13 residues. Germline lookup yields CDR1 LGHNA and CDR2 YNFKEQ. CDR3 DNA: TGTGCCAGCAGCCAAGATATGAACTATGGCTACACCTTC. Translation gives CASSQDMNYGYTF.

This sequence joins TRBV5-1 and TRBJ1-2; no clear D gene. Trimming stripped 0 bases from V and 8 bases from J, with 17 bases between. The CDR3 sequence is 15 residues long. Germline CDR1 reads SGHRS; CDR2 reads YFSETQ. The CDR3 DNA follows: TGCGCCAGCAGCTTGGTCGGGTCCCAAACGCGGGGCTACACCTTC. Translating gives CASSLVGSQTRGYTF.

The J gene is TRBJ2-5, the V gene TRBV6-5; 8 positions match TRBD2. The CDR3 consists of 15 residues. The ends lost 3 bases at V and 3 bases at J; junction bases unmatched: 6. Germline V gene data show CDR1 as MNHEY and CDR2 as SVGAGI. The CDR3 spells CASSYNPAGEETQYF. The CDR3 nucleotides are TGTGCCAGCAGTTATAACCCAGCGGGGGAAGAGACCCAGTACTTC.

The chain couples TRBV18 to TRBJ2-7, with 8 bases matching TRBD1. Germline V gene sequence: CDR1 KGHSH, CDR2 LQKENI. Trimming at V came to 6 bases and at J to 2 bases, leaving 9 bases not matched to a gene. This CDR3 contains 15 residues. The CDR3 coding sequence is TGTGCCAGCTCGTCTCGGACAGGGATTGCCTACGAGCAGTACTTC. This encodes CASSSRTGIAYEQYF.

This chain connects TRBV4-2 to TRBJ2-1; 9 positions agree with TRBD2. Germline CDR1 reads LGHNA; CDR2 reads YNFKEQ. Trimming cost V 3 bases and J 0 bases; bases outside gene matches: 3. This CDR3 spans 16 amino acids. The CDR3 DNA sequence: TGTGCCAGCAGCCACGTTAGCGGGGGCTCCTACAATGAGCAGTTCTTC. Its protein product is CASSHVSGGSYNEQFF.

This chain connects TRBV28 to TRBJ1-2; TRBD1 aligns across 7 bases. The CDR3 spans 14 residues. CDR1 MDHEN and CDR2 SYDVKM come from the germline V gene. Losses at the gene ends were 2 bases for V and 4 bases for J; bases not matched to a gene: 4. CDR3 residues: CASSLADRAYGYTF. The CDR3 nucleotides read TGTGCCAGCAGTTTAGCTGACAGGGCCTATGGCTACACCTTC.